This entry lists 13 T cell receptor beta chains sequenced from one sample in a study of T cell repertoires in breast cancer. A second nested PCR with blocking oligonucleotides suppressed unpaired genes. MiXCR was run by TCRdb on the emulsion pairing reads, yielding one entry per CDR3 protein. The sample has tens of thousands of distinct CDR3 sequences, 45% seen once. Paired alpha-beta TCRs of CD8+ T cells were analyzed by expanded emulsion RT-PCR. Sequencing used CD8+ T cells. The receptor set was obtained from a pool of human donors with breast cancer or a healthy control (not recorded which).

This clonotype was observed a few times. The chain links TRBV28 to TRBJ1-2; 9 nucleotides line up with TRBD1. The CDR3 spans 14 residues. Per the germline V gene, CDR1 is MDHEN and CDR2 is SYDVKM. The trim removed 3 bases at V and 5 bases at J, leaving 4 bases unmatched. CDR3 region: CASSLGQGNYGYTF. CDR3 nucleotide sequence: TGTGCCAGCAGTTTGGGACAGGGTAATTATGGCTACACCTTC.

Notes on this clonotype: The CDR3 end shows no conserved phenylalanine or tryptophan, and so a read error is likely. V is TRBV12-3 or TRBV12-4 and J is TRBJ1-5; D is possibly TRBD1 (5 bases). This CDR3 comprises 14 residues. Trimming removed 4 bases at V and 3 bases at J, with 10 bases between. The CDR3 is CASSSQGTNQPQHI. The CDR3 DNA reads TGTGCCAGCAGTTCCCAGGGTACCAATCAGCCCCAGCATATT.

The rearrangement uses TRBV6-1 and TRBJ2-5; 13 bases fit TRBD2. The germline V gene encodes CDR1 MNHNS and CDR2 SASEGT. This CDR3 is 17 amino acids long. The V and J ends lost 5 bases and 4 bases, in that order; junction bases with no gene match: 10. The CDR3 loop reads CASSTTPGLAGVETQYF. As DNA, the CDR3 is TGTGCCAGCAGTACTACCCCAGGACTAGCGGGGGTAGAGACCCAGTACTTC.

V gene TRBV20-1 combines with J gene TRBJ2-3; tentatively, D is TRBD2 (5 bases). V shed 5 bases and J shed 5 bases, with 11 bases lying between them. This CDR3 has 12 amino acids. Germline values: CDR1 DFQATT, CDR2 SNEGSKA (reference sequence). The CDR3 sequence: CSASNRGDTQYF. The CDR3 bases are TGCAGTGCTTCTAACCGGGGAGATACGCAGTATTTT.

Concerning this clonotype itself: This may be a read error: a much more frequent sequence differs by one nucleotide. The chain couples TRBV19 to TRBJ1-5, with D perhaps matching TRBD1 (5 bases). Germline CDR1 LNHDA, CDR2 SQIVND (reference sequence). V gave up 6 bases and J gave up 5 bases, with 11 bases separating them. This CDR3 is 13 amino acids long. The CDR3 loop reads CASSRTGDQPQHF. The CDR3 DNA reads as TGTGCCAGTAGCAGGACGGGGGATCAGCCCCAGCATTTT.

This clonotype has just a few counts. CDR3 DNA sequence: TGTGCCATCCCGGACGGGCGTGTGGGGGACTATGGCTACACCTTC. This gives the protein CAIPDGRVGDYGYTF. The V and J genes are TRBV7-9 and TRBJ1-2; D is possibly TRBD1 (5 bases). Trimming left V 10 bases short and J 3 bases short, with 21 bases between. Germline V gene sequence: CDR1 SEHNR, CDR2 FQNEAQ (reference sequence). This CDR3 is built from 15 residues.

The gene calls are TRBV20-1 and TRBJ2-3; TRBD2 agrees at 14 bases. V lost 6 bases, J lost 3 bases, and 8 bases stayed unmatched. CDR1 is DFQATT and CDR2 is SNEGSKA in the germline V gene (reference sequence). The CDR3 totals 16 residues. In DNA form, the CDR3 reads TGCAGTGCAACGACTAGCGGGGGGGCGGGGACAGATACGCAGTATTTT. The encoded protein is CSATTSGGAGTDTQYF.

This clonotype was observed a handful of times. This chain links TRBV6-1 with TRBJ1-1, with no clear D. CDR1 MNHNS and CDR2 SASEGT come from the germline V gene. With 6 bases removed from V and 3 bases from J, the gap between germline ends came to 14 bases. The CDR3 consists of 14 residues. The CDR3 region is CASSRQGPDTEAFF. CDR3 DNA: TGTGCCAGCAGCCGTCAAGGTCCTGACACTGAAGCTTTCTTT.

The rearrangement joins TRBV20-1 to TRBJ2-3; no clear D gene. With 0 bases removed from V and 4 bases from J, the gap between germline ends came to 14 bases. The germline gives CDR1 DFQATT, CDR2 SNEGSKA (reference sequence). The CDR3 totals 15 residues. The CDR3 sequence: CSARDSNLGADTQYF. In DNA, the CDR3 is TGCAGTGCTAGAGATTCTAACCTGGGCGCAGATACGCAGTATTTT.

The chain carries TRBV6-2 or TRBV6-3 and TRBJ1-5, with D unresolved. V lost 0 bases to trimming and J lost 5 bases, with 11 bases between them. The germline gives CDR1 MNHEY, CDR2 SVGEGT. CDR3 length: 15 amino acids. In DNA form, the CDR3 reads TGTGCCAGCAGTTACTCGCGTCTGTTCCATCAGCCCCAGCATTTT. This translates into CASSYSRLFHQPQHF.

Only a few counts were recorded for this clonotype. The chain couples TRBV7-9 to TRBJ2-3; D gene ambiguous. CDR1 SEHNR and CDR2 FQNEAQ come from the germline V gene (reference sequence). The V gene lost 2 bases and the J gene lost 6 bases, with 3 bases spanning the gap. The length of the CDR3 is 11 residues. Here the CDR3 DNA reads TGTGCCAGCAGCTTACCCGATACGCAGTATTTT. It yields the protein CASSLPDTQYF.

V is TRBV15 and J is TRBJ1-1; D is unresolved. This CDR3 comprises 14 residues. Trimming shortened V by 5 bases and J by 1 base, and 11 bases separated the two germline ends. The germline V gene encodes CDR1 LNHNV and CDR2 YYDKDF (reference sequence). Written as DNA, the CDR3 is TGTGCCACCAGCGGCCTCACGGGGAACACTGAAGCTTTCTTT. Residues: CATSGLTGNTEAFF.

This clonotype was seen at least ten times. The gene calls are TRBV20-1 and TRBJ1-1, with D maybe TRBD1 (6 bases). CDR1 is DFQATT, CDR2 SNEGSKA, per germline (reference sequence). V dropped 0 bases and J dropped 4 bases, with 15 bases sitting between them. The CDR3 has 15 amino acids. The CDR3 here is CSARDQIGGLTEAFF. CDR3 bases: TGCAGTGCTAGAGATCAGATAGGGGGGCTCACTGAAGCTTTCTTT.